The clone carrying this T cell receptor (beta chain) occurred a few times. The antigen is unknown. The source of the sample is a study of T cells in narcolepsy. Study-level background: Donors had narcolepsy type 1 or type 2, or were healthy controls. Whole-study findings and limits: In some patient and control memory CD4+ samples, autoreactive clones were absent.

TCRdb's copy holds only in-frame clones and misses some; the assay was immunoSEQ multiplex PCR. The top ten clones hold nearly 3.5% of a sample with 25,000 to 30,000 clones, about 84% of them seen once. Germline V lookup: CDR1 SGHRS, CDR2 YFSETQ. This CDR3 is 14 amino acids long. V shed 7 bases, J shed 3 bases, and the junction held 9 bases outside the gene matches. The specimen sequenced was CD45RA- memory CD4+ T cells from PBMCs. This TCR was recovered from a human donor with narcolepsy. The V gene is TRBV5-1, the J gene TRBJ2-7; 8 positions agree with TRBD2. DNA for the CDR3: TGCGCCAGCGACCCGGGGGGGGAAGGCTACGAGCAGTACTTC. Its translation is CASDPGGEGYEQYF. Variable domain in full (rest from reference TRBV5-1 and TRBJ2-7): KAGVTQTPRYLIKTRGQQVTLSCSPISGHRSVSWYQQTPGQGLQFLFEYFSETQRNKGNFPGRFSGRQFSNSRSEMNVSTLELGDSALYLCASDPGGEGYEQYFGPGTRLTVT.